The clone carrying this T cell receptor (beta chain) was observed a handful of times. The data are from a study of blood T cells in healthy people across ages. Study at large: Every two T cells gave about one barcoded beta molecule via template switching.

This CDR3 region has 14 residues. Germline CDR1 is LGHNA and CDR2 is YNFKEQ. V dropped 6 bases and J dropped 0 bases, with 12 bases sitting between them. Sample-barcoded 5' priming and a J-beta primer mix drove a second PCR of 7 to 11 cycles. Each CDR3 protein is one row after TCRdb ran MiXCR on the 5' RACE reads. Of about 670,000 distinct CDR3 sequences listed, roughly two fifths were seen once; the top ten hold 25% to 35%. Every sample had a minimum of 6.5 million PBMCs isolated. Source material: blood. This chain uses TRBV4-2 with TRBJ2-7, with D perhaps assigned TRBD1 or TRBD2 (5 bases each). The sequence derives from a man older than 75 in good health. This CDR3 reads CASSDAGSSYEQYF. DNA of the CDR3: TGTGCCAGCAGTGATGCAGGGAGCTCCTACGAGCAGTACTTC.